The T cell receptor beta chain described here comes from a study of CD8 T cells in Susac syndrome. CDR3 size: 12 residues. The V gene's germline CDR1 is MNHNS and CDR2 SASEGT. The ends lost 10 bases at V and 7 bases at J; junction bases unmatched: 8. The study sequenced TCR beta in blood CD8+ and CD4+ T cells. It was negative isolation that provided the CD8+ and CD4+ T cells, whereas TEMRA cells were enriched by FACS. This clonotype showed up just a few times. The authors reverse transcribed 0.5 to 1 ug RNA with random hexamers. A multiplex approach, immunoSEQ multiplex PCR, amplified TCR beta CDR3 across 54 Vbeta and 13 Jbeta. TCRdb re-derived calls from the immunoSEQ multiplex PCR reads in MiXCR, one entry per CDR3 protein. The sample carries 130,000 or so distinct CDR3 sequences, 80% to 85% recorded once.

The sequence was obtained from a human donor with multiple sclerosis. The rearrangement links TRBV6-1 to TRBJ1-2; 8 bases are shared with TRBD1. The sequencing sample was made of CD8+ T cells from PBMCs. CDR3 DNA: TGTGCCACTAGGCAGGGGGCTTCTGGCTACACCTTC. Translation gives CATRQGASGYTF.